Shown below are 28 T cell receptor beta chains from a single sample sequenced in a study of CD8 T cells in ankylosing spondylitis. MiXCR, run by TCRdb on the 5' RACE reads, gives a single entry per CDR3 protein. The sample lists fewer than 750,000 distinct CDR3 sequences, roughly 19% occurring once. General study results and limits: A TCR beta motif of roughly 8 highly homologous variants appeared characteristic of ankylosing spondylitis blood.

No cognate antigen is known for these TCRs. Sequencing was performed on blood, either unsorted or a sorted T cell fraction (not recorded which). Receptors originate from a male donor with ankylosing spondylitis.

This clonotype has a handful of counts. The V call is TRBV5-1, the J call TRBJ2-1; maybe TRBD2 (6 bases). The CDR3 is 16 amino acids. V lost 1 base and J lost 8, with 19 bases in between. Germline V gene data show CDR1 as SGHRS and CDR2 as YFSETQ. CDR3 in DNA: TGCGCCAGCAGCTTGATGGGTGGTAGCGGACGGTATGAGCAGTTCTTC. Protein product: CASSLMGGSGRYEQFF.

This rearrangement joins TRBV13 to TRBJ2-7; no reliable D call. Deletions cut 1 base from V and 2 bases from J, with 9 bases between. Per the germline V gene, CDR1 is PRHDT and CDR2 is FYEKMQ (reference sequence). The CDR3 is 14 amino acids. The CDR3 DNA follows: TGTGCCAGCAGCTTAGCAGCGTCAACCTACGAGCAGTACTTC. Its protein is CASSLAASTYEQYF.

The rearrangement uses TRBV7-7 and TRBJ2-5, with 9 bases lining up with TRBD1. The V gene's germline CDR1 is SSHAT and CDR2 FNYEAQ (reference sequence). V trimming: 4 bases; J trimming: 5 bases; junction bases outside the gene matches: 2. The CDR3 loop spans 13 amino acids. CDR3 in DNA: TGTGCCAGCAGCTACGGGACAGGGGAGACCCAGTACTTC. Amino acids: CASSYGTGETQYF.

This clonotype showed up just a few times. The rearrangement joins TRBV5-1 to TRBJ2-1, with D uncertain. The CDR3 loop spans 12 amino acids. Germline CDR1 SGHRS, CDR2 YFSETQ. V was pared by 4 bases and J by 10 bases, with 12 bases between. CDR3: CASSLSLEEQFF. The CDR3 nucleotides read TGCGCCAGCAGCCTCAGTCTGGAGGAGCAGTTCTTC. Looking up the rest from reference TRBV5-1 and TRBJ2-1 gives the full variable domain: KAGVTQTPRYLIKTRGQQVTLSCSPISGHRSVSWYQQTPGQGLQFLFEYFSETQRNKGNFPGRFSGRQFSNSRSEMNVSTLELGDSALYLCASSLSLEEQFFGPGTRLTVL.

The rearrangement joins TRBV10-2 to TRBJ2-5; D is unclear. Germline CDR1 reads WSHSY; CDR2 reads SAAADI. The V end lost 6 bases, the J end lost 7 bases, and 9 bases lay between the germline ends. The CDR3 is 11 residues long. CDR3 nucleotides: TGCGCCAGCAGGGCCGACGGGACCCAGTACTTC. It is translated as CASRADGTQYF.

The J gene is TRBJ1-2, the V gene TRBV3-1; 8 bases fit TRBD1. Looked up from germline, CDR1 is LGHDT and CDR2 is YNNKEL (reference sequence). The CDR3 is 14 residues long. V was pared by 4 bases and J by 3 bases, with 4 bases of the junction left unmatched. Written as DNA, the CDR3 is TGTGCCAGCAGCCGTGGGGGACAGGACTATGGCTACACCTTC. It specifies CASSRGGQDYGYTF.

The chain recombines TRBV29-1 with TRBJ2-2, with no clear D. Per the germline V gene, CDR1 is SQVTM and CDR2 is ANQGSEA. V lost 7 bases and J 3 bases, leaving 9 bases between the germline ends. The CDR3 has 12 amino acids. The CDR3 sequence is CSALKDTGELFF. CDR3 nucleotides: TGCAGCGCCCTAAAGGACACCGGGGAGCTGTTTTTT.

The V call is TRBV6-5, the J call TRBJ1-2; no definite D call. Deletions cut 3 bases from V and 8 bases from J, with 13 bases between. Germline loops: CDR1 MNHEY, CDR2 SVGAGI. This CDR3 spans 13 amino acids. The CDR3 bases are TGTGCCAGCAGTTATGGGCCTCCAACGGGCTACACCTTC. Its translation: CASSYGPPTGYTF.

This clonotype was counted a few times. J is TRBJ2-6 and V is TRBV12-3 or TRBV12-4, with D possibly matching TRBD1 (5 bases). V was trimmed by 7 bases and J by 4 bases, leaving 14 bases between them. This CDR3 has 15 residues. The CDR3 spells CASTAAGSGANVLTF. In DNA form, the CDR3 reads TGTGCCAGCACCGCTGCAGGGTCCGGGGCCAACGTCCTGACTTTC.

This clonotype was counted a few times. V and J are TRBV4-3 and TRBJ2-7; 8 bases line up with TRBD1. J lost 5 bases, V lost 5 bases, and 17 bases had no gene match. CDR1 is LGHNA, CDR2 YSLEER, per germline. The length of the CDR3 is 17 residues. In DNA form, the CDR3 reads TGCGCCAGCAGCACACGTTATCTGACAGGGGTATTGGACGAGCAGTACTTC. Its translation is CASSTRYLTGVLDEQYF.

There are a few counts of this clonotype. The chain links TRBV12-3 or TRBV12-4 to TRBJ1-1; no reliable D call. The ends were cut back, 6 bases at V and 0 bases at J, with 11 bases in the middle. This CDR3 is built from 14 residues. The CDR3 region is CASRTYNMNTEAFF. CDR3 coding DNA: TGTGCCAGCAGGACTTATAACATGAACACTGAAGCTTTCTTT.

The table lists this clonotype with a few counts. The rearrangement joins TRBV6-2 or TRBV6-3 to TRBJ1-5, with TRBD1 as a possible D gene (6 bases). The CDR3 covers 16 residues. Trimming pared 8 bases from V and 6 bases from J, leaving 23 bases between. Per the germline V gene, CDR1 is MNHEY and CDR2 is SVGEGT. The CDR3 spells CASSLLGASYGQPQHF. CDR3 coding DNA: TGTGCCAGCTCCCTGTTGGGGGCGAGTTATGGTCAGCCCCAGCATTTT.

This clonotype was counted at least ten times. The chain is built from TRBV4-1 and TRBJ2-1, with 10 bases fitting TRBD2. V trimming: 9 bases; J trimming: 6 bases; junction bases outside the gene matches: 2. The CDR3 spans 12 residues. Germline CDR1 is MGHRA and CDR2 is YSYEKL. The CDR3 DNA follows: TGCGCCAGTAGCGGGGGGCTCAATGAGCAGTTCTTC. Translated, it gives CASSGGLNEQFF.

This sequence joins TRBV11-2 and TRBJ2-1; perhaps TRBD1 as D (5 bases). Trimming pared 0 bases from V and 7 bases from J, leaving 19 bases between. This CDR3 is 17 amino acids long. Per the germline V gene, CDR1 is SGHAT and CDR2 is FQNNGV. The CDR3 region is CASSLDQGRLPWNEQFF. CDR3 DNA sequence: TGTGCCAGCAGCTTAGATCAGGGCCGTTTACCTTGGAATGAGCAGTTCTTC.

This clonotype occurred a few times. The chain recombines TRBV3-1 with TRBJ2-7; 9 bases agree with TRBD1. This CDR3 region has 18 residues. Germline CDR1 reads LGHDT; CDR2 reads YNNKEL (reference sequence). Losses at the gene ends were 0 bases for V and 5 bases for J; bases not matched to a gene: 14. CDR3 bases: TGTGCCAGCAGCCAAGATCTGCTCTTCGGGACAGGGTCCGACGAGCAGTACTTC. Translated: CASSQDLLFGTGSDEQYF.

The chain recombines TRBV29-1 with TRBJ1-1, with D tentatively TRBD1 (5 bases). The CDR3 extends over 14 amino acids. V dropped 5 bases and J dropped 4 bases, with 17 bases sitting between them. The germline CDR1 and CDR2 sequences are SQVTM and ANQGSEA. CDR3 region: CSVNLGDMGTEAFF. The CDR3 nucleotides are TGCAGCGTTAATTTAGGGGATATGGGCACTGAAGCTTTCTTT.

J is TRBJ2-5 and V is TRBV7-6; TRBD1 matches at 9 bases. Germline V gene sequence: CDR1 SGHVS, CDR2 FNYEAQ. The CDR3 extends over 15 amino acids. Unmatched junction bases numbered 8, after V lost 0 bases and J lost 9 bases. The CDR3 sequence: CASSLALQGAMSQYF. The CDR3 coding sequence is TGTGCCAGCAGCTTAGCCTTACAGGGGGCGATGTCCCAGTACTTC.

The table lists this clonotype with a few counts. The gene calls are TRBV7-9 and TRBJ2-2; the D gene could be TRBD1 or TRBD2 (6 bases each). Germline values: CDR1 SEHNR, CDR2 FQNEAQ (reference sequence). Trimming cost V 3 bases and J 7 bases, with 12 bases left between them. The CDR3 runs 14 residues. The CDR3 region is CASSFEQGGGELFF. The CDR3 DNA reads as TGTGCCAGCAGCTTCGAACAGGGAGGCGGGGAGCTGTTTTTT.

V gene TRBV30 combines with J gene TRBJ1-3; the match to TRBD1 covers 7 bases. Germline V gene lookup returns CDR1 GTSNPN and CDR2 SVGIG (reference sequence). V lost 3 bases to trimming and J lost 8 bases; unmatched junction nucleotides: 10. CDR3 length equals 14 residues. Here the CDR3 reads CAWSGQALGDTIYF. CDR3 nucleotide sequence: TGTGCCTGGAGCGGACAGGCCCTAGGGGACACCATATATTTT.

V gene TRBV15 combines with J gene TRBJ1-6, with D unclear. Germline V gene data show CDR1 as LNHNV and CDR2 as YYDKDF (reference sequence). V lost 0 bases, J lost 8 bases, and 8 bases lay in between. This CDR3 has 14 residues. This CDR3 is CATSRDLSHSPLHF. Written as DNA, the CDR3 is TGTGCCACCAGCAGAGATCTCTCCCATTCACCCCTCCACTTT.

The CDR3 is CSCGLHTDTQYF. The CDR3 nucleotides read TGCTCGTGCGGACTACACACAGATACGCAGTATTTT. The chain combines TRBV20-1 with TRBJ2-3; D may be TRBD2 (6 bases). CDR1 is DFQATT, CDR2 SNEGSKA, per germline (reference sequence). The CDR3 covers 12 residues.

This chain uses TRBV7-9 with TRBJ1-1, with D possibly being TRBD1 (6 bases). Between the trimmed V and J ends, which lost 4 bases and 5 bases, there was a span of 17 bases. This CDR3 comprises 15 residues. Germline V gives CDR1 SEHNR, CDR2 FQNEAQ (reference sequence). CDR3 residues: CASSSELGARTEAFF. The CDR3 bases are TGTGCCAGCAGCTCCGAGTTGGGGGCGCGGACTGAAGCTTTCTTT.

This clonotype was counted many times. The chain carries TRBV4-2 and TRBJ1-5, with TRBD1 matching over 7 bases. The CDR3 loop spans 15 amino acids. The V and J ends lost 1 base and 7 bases, in that order; junction bases with no gene match: 7. Germline values: CDR1 LGHNA, CDR2 YNFKEQ. The CDR3 region is CASSQAGGARQPQHF. The DNA of the CDR3 is TGTGCCAGCAGCCAAGCAGGGGGGGCAAGGCAGCCCCAGCATTTT.

This clonotype was counted at least ten times. The chain employs TRBV4-1 and TRBJ2-7, with 12 bases identical to TRBD2. J was trimmed by 3 bases and V by 0 bases; bases with no gene match: 0. Germline CDR1 reads MGHRA; CDR2 reads YSYEKL. This CDR3 has 15 amino acids. Written as DNA, the CDR3 is TGCGCCAGCAGCCAAGAGACTAGCGGGAGCTACGAGCAGTACTTC. Protein: CASSQETSGSYEQYF.

This clonotype turned up a few times. The CDR3 sequence: CASSAPDRGVSEQYF. CDR3 DNA: TGTGCCAGCAGCGCTCCTGACAGGGGTGTAAGCGAGCAGTACTTC. This chain connects TRBV9 to TRBJ2-7, with TRBD1 matching 8 bases. Unmatched junction bases numbered 11, after V lost 3 bases and J lost 6 bases. Germline lookup yields CDR1 SGDLS and CDR2 YYNGEE. The CDR3 has 15 amino acids.

The sample holds a few counts of this clonotype. The rearrangement uses TRBV27 and TRBJ2-2; D remains unclear. This CDR3 spans 14 amino acids. The germline CDR1 and CDR2 sequences are MNHEY and SMNVEV (reference sequence). Trimming left V 5 bases short and J 2 bases short, with 9 bases between. The CDR3 protein is CASSPDHNTGELFF. The CDR3 nucleotides are TGTGCCAGCAGTCCGGACCATAACACCGGGGAGCTGTTTTTT.

This clonotype appeared a few times. V is TRBV12-1 and J is TRBJ1-4. TRBV12-1 is classified as a pseudogene. The CDR3 contains 15 residues. In DNA, the CDR3 is TGTGCCAGCAGCTTTGACCAGTCAACTAATGAAAAACTGTTTTTT. Protein: CASSFDQSTNEKLFF.

J is TRBJ2-1 and V is TRBV4-3, with D perhaps TRBD2 (6 bases). CDR3 length: 17 amino acids. The germline V gene has CDR1 LGHNA and CDR2 YSLEER. V was cut by 0 bases and J by 3 bases, with 15 bases left in between. As DNA, the CDR3 is TGCGCCAGCAGCCAAGACCATGGGGGAGGCCGCTACAATGAGCAGTTCTTC. The encoded protein is CASSQDHGGGRYNEQFF.